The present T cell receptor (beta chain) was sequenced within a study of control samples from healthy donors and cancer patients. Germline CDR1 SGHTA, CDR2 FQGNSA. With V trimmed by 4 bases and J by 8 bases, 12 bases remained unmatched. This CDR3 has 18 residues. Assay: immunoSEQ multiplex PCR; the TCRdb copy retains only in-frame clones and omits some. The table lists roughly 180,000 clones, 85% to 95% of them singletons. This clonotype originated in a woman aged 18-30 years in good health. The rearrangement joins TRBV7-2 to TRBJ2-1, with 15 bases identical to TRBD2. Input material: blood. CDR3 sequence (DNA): TGTGCCAGCAGCTCACCAGTAGGACTAGCGGGAGGGCTCGATGAGCAGTTCTTC. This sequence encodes CASSSPVGLAGGLDEQFF.